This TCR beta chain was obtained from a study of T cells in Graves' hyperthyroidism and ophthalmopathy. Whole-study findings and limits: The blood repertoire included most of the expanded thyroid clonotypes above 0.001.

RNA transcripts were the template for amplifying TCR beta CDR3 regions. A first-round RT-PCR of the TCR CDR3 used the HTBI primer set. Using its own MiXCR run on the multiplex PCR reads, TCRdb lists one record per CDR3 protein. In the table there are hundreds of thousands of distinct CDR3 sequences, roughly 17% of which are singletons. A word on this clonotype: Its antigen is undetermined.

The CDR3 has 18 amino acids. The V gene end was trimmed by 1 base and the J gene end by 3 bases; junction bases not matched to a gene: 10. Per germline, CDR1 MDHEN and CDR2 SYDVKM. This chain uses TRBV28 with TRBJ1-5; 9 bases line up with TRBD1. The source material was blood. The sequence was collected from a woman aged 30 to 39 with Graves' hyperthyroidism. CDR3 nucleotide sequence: TGTGCCAGCAGTTTATCCCAGGGACAGGGATTTAACAATCAGCCCCAGCATTTT. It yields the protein CASSLSQGQGFNNQPQHF.